This T cell receptor beta chain was recovered during a study of cytomegalovirus exposure and HLA in healthy donors. Notes on the study in general: Rates of TCR association differed by HLA locus in a later analysis, with DRB1 highest and HLA-C lowest. Analyzed later, most CMV-associated TCR beta chains appeared HLA-restricted.

J was trimmed by 3 bases and V by 6 bases; bases with no gene match: 6. CDR1 MNHEY and CDR2 SMNVEV come from the germline V gene (reference sequence). This CDR3 region has 15 residues. The PCR contained 60 Vbeta and 13 Jbeta primers. Generated by immunoSEQ multiplex PCR, the TCRdb table keeps only in-frame clones and is missing some. The table lists some 180,000 clones, 60% to 85% of them singletons. Concerning this clone itself: Antigen: not known.

The sequence derives from a man aged 18 to 30 in good health and CMV-seronegative. Specimen: PBMCs. The chain joins TRBV27 to TRBJ2-7, with 12 bases fitting TRBD2. The CDR3 DNA reads as TGTGCCAGCAGCCGGACTAGCGGGACCTACTACGAGCAGTACTTC. It specifies CASSRTSGTYYEQYF.